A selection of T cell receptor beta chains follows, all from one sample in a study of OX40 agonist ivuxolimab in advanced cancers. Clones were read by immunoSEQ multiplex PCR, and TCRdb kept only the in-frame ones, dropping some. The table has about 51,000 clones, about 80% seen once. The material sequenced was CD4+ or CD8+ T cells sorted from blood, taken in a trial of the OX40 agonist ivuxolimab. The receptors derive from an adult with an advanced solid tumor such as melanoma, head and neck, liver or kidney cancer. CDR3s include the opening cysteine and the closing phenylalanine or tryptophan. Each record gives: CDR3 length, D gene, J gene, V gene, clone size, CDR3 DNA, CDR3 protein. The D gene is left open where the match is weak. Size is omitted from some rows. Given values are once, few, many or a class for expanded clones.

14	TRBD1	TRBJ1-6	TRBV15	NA	TGTGCCACCAGCACGGGACAGGGGAACTCACCCCTCCACTTT	CATSTGQGNSPLHF
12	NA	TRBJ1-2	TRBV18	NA	TGTGCCAGCTCAGCCCAGGGCGGGGGCTACACCTTC	CASSAQGGGYTF
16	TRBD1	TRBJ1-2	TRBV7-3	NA	TGTGCCAGCAGCCCGACAGGGGCCACGGCTAACTATGGCTACACCTTC	CASSPTGATANYGYTF
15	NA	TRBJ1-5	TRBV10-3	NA	TGTGCCATCAGTGAGTCGGGAGGGGCCGGGCAGCCCCAGCATTTT	CAISESGGAGQPQHF
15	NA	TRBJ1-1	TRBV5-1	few	TGCGCCAGCAGCTTGGAACGACAGGTGAACACTGAAGCTTTCTTT	CASSLERQVNTEAFF
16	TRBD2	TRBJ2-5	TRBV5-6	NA	TGTGCCAGCAGCTCGAGCGGGGGGGGACAGGTAGAGACCCAGTACTTC	CASSSSGGGQVETQYF
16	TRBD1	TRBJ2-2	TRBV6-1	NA	TGTGCCAGCAGTGTGGACAGGGTTGGGGTTGGCGGGGAGCTGTTTTTT	CASSVDRVGVGGELFF
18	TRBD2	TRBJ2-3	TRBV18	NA	TGTGCCAGCTCACCTGGACTAGCGGGGAGTTCTAGAGGAGATACGCAGTATTTT	CASSPGLAGSSRGDTQYF
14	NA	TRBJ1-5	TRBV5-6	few	TGTGCCAGCAGCTTGCGAGGGTACAATCAGCCCCAGCATTTT	CASSLRGYNQPQHF
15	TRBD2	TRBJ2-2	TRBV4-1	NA	TGCGCCAGCAGCCAAGCGACTAGCCGCACCGGGGAGCTGTTTTTT	CASSQATSRTGELFF
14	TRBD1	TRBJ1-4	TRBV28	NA	TGTGCCAGCAGCAATGTGGGACAGCAGGAAAAACTGTTTTTT	CASSNVGQQEKLFF
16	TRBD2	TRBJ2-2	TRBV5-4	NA	TGTGCCAGCAGCTTACAGAGCGGGGGGGCAGGCGGGGAGCTGTTTTTT	CASSLQSGGAGGELFF
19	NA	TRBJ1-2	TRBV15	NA	TGTGCCACCAGCCGAGGGCCCGGCAGGGAGTACCTAGGCTCCGCTGGCTACACCTTC	CATSRGPGREYLGSAGYTF
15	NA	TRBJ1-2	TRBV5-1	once	TGCGCCAGCAGCTTGTCGACGGGGTTAGGCTATGGCTACACCTTC	CASSLSTGLGYGYTF
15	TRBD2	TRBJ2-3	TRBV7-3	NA	TGTGCCAGCAGCCACACTAGCGGGGGCCCCGGGGCGCAGTATTTT	CASSHTSGGPGAQYF
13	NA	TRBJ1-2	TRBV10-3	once	TGTGCCATCAGTGAGATGGAGAACTATGGCTACACCTTC	CAISEMENYGYTF
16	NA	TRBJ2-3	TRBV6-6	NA	TGTGCCAGCAGCAGCATGTGGGCAGGGGGCACAGATACGCAGTATTTT	CASSSMWAGGTDTQYF
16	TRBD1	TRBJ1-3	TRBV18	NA	TGTGCCAGCTCACCACTTAACAGGGGGCCTGGAAACACCATATATTTT	CASSPLNRGPGNTIYF
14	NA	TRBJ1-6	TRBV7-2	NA	TGTGCCAGCAGCTTAGCCTTACTTGGAGTGTCCCTCCACTTT	CASSLALLGVSLHF
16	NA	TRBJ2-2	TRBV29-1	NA	TGCAGCGTTGAAACGTATAGGGGGTCGGACACCGGGGAGCTGTTTTTT	CSVETYRGSDTGELFF
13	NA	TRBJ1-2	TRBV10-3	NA	TGTGCCATCAACGGAGGGGAGTGGAAAGGCTACACCTTC	CAINGGEWKGYTF
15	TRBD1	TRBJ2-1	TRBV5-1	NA	TGCGCCAGCAGCCCTTCGGACAGGGTCTTTCCTGAGCAGTTCTTC	CASSPSDRVFPEQFF
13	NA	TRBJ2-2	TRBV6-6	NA	TGTGCCAGCGAAGACATAGACACCGGGGAGCTGTTTTTT	CASEDIDTGELFF
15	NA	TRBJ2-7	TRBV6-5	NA	TGTGCCAGCAGTTACTCGAGGCCCCCGTCCTACGAGCAGTACTTC	CASSYSRPPSYEQYF
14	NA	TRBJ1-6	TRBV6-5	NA	TGTGCCAGCAGTTCTCATACAGGGAATTCACCCCTCCACTTT	CASSSHTGNSPLHF
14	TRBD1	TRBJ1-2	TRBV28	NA	TGTGCCAGCAGTTCGACAGGGGAACAGGATGGCTACACCTTC	CASSSTGEQDGYTF
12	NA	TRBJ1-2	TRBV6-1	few	TGTGCCAGCAGAGCAGAGGGTTATGGCTACACCTTC	CASRAEGYGYTF
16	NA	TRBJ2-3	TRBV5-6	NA	TGTGCCAGCAGCTTGGTCAGTCACGATGGCACAGATACGCAGTATTTT	CASSLVSHDGTDTQYF
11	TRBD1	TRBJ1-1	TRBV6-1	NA	TGTGCCAGCAGGGGACAGGGGGAAGCTTTCTTT	CASRGQGEAFF
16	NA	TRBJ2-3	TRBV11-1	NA	TGTGCCAGCAGCTTAATTTGGGGGGCGAGCACAGATACGCAGTATTTT	CASSLIWGASTDTQYF
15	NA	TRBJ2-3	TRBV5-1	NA	TGCGCCAGCAGCAAGACAGTAACGGGCACAGATACGCAGTATTTT	CASSKTVTGTDTQYF
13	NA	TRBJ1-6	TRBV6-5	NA	TGTGCCAGCAGCCCCGATTATAATTCACCCCTCCACTTT	CASSPDYNSPLHF
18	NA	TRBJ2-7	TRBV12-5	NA	TGTGCTAGTGGTTTGGAGGGTAGGGGCCCCAGGGGGGCCTACGAGCAGTACTTC	CASGLEGRGPRGAYEQYF
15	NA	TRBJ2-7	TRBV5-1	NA	TGCGCCAGCAGCTCCAACGCGGGCAGTCTGAGCGAGCAGTACTTC	CASSSNAGSLSEQYF
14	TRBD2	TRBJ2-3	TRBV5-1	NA	TGCGCCAGCACCAGCGGGGGGGCCACAGATACGCAGTATTTT	CASTSGGATDTQYF
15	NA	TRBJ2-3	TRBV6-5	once	TGTGCCAGCACGCCGGTGGCAGGAGGCACAGATACGCAGTATTTT	CASTPVAGGTDTQYF
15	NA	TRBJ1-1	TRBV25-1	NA	TGTGCCAGCAGTGAATCAAGGGGCGAGAGAACTGAAGCTTTCTTT	CASSESRGERTEAFF
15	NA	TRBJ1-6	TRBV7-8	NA	TGTGCCAGCAGCCTTAACGAGATTCATAATTCACCCCTCCACTTT	CASSLNEIHNSPLHF
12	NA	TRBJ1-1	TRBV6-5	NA	TGTGCCAGCAGGGATCTGGGCACTGAAGCTTTCTTT	CASRDLGTEAFF
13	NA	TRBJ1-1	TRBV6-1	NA	TGTGCCAGCACTAGGGGGGGCTCGGGTGAAGCTTTCTTT	CASTRGGSGEAFF
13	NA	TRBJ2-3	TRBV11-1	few	TGTGCCAGCAGCTTAGAAAGGGTTCATACGCAGTATTTT	CASSLERVHTQYF
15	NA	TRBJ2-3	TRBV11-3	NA	TGTGCCAGCAGCTTAGGGGCCCCCGGAGACCTTACGCAGTATTTT	CASSLGAPGDLTQYF
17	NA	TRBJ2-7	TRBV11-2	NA	TGTGCCAGCAGTCCGGGCTTCTGGCAGTTCGGCTCCTACGAGCAGTACTTC	CASSPGFWQFGSYEQYF
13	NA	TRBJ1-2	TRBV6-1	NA	TGTGCCAGCACCCTTTCGGGGTTGGATGGCTACACCTTC	CASTLSGLDGYTF
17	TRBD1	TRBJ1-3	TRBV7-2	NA	TGTGCCAGCAGCCAACGGGGCGACAGGGGCCCTGGAAACACCATATATTTT	CASSQRGDRGPGNTIYF
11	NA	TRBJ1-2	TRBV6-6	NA	TGTGCCAGCAGTTCCGGGACTGGCTACACCTTC	CASSSGTGYTF
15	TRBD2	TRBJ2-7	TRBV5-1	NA	TGCGCCAGCAGCTTGGTAGCGGGGGGTCCCTACGAGCAGTACTTC	CASSLVAGGPYEQYF